This is a list of T cell receptor beta chains from one sample in a study of blood T cell repertoires in COVID-19. Some clones are missing from TCRdb's copy, which holds only in-frame ones; the method was immunoSEQ multiplex PCR. The sample has 27,000 or so clones, around 83% seen once. Sequenced sample: peripheral blood. The receptors were gathered from a man in his 70s with active COVID-19. Each CDR3 is given with its conserved first and last residue. D genes are given only for firm matches. Some rows mark clone size as missing; the rest say once, few, many or name a class of expanded clone.

-	-	TRBV6-5	TRBJ1-2	TGTGCCAGCAGTCAGGACAGCTACTATGGCTACACCTTC	CASSQDSYYGYTF
TRBD1	-	TRBV5-4	TRBJ2-7	TGTGCCAGCAGCTACGGACAGGGGGCACACTACGAGCAGTACTTC	CASSYGQGAHYEQYF
-	-	TRBV29-1	TRBJ2-7	TGCAGCGTTGAGACATCCCTCTCCTACGAGCAGTACTTC	CSVETSLSYEQYF
-	-	TRBV6-4	TRBJ1-3	TGTGCCAGGCCTAACATGGGGGGGTCGGGAAACACCATATATTTT	CARPNMGGSGNTIYF
-	-	TRBV2	TRBJ1-3	TGTGCCAGCAGTGACCCAAGATTTCCGGACACCATATATTTT	CASSDPRFPDTIYF
TRBD1	-	TRBV3-1/TRBV3-2	TRBJ2-7	TGTGCCAGCAGCCCCGGGACAGGGGCCTACGAGCAGTACTTC	CASSPGTGAYEQYF
TRBD2	-	TRBV28	TRBJ2-3	TGTGCCAGCAGTGTGACTAGCGGGAGCACAGATACGCAGTATTTT	CASSVTSGSTDTQYF
TRBD2	-	TRBV2	TRBJ2-1	TGTGCCAGCAGAGCTACTAGCGGGGCAAACAATGAGCAGTTCTTC	CASRATSGANNEQFF
TRBD2	-	TRBV9	TRBJ2-1	TGTGCCAGCAGCCCGAGCGGGAACTACAATGAGCAGTTCTTC	CASSPSGNYNEQFF
-	once	TRBV19	TRBJ1-1	TGTGCCAGTAGGTCAGAGGGGGACCACACTGAAGCTTTCTTT	CASRSEGDHTEAFF
-	-	TRBV19	TRBJ1-4	TGTGCCAGTAGTGAATGGACTGAGAATGAAAAACTGTTTTTT	CASSEWTENEKLFF
-	-	TRBV5-1	TRBJ1-2	TGCGCCAGCAGCCCCGTCCTCGTGGGCGGCTACACCTTC	CASSPVLVGGYTF
-	once	TRBV6-2/TRBV6-3	TRBJ1-2	TGTGCCAGCAGCCCAACCCCAGGGGTCGGCTATGGCTACACCTTC	CASSPTPGVGYGYTF
TRBD1	few	TRBV10-2	TRBJ1-5	TGCGCCAGCAGTGAAATACAGGGGTCCGACCAGCCCCAGCATTTT	CASSEIQGSDQPQHF
-	-	TRBV7-3	TRBJ2-3	TGTGCCAGCAGCTCGACAGGAGCAGATACGCAGTATTTT	CASSSTGADTQYF
TRBD2	-	TRBV6-6	TRBJ2-2	TGTGCCAGCAGCGCACTAGCGGGGGACACCGGGGAGCTGTTTTTT	CASSALAGDTGELFF
TRBD1	-	TRBV27	TRBJ2-3	TGTGCCACACCTCGGACAGGGGGCAGTACGCAGTATTTT	CATPRTGGSTQYF
-	-	TRBV28	TRBJ2-3	TGTGCCAGCAGGGGAGGGGGAAGCACAGATACGCAGTATTTT	CASRGGGSTDTQYF
TRBD1	-	TRBV29-1	TRBJ1-1	TGCAGCGTGACCGGGACAGGGGGCAAGAACACTGAAGCTTTCTTT	CSVTGTGGKNTEAFF
-	-	TRBV7-9	TRBJ1-1	TGTGCCAGCAACCGGAGGAGTGGTAAAGCTTTCTTT	CASNRRSGKAFF
TRBD1	-	TRBV12-5	TRBJ1-5	TGTGCTAGTGGTTCGGGACAGGCGCCGTCTGAGCCCCAGCATTTT	CASGSGQAPSEPQHF
TRBD1	-	TRBV12-3/TRBV12-4	TRBJ1-5	TGTGCCAGCAGACGACAGGGACAGCCCCAGCATTTT	CASRRQGQPQHF
-	-	TRBV30	TRBJ2-5	TGTGCCTGGAGTGTACTCAGGGGAGAGACCCAGTACTTC	CAWSVLRGETQYF
-	-	TRBV6-1	TRBJ2-7	TGTGCCAGCAGTGAAGCGAGGCTGACTATGCAGTACTTC	CASSEARLTMQYF
TRBD2	-	TRBV24-1	TRBJ2-7	TGTGCCACCGAGAGCGGGGGAGAGCAGTACTTC	CATESGGEQYF
-	-	TRBV6-5	TRBJ1-1	TGTGCCAGCAGTAATCTACAGGGTTACACTGAAGCTTTCTTT	CASSNLQGYTEAFF
-	-	TRBV7-3	TRBJ2-5	TGTGCCAGCAGCTTAAGTGACAGAGGAGAGACCCAGTACTTC	CASSLSDRGETQYF
-	-	TRBV9	TRBJ2-2	TGTGCCAGCAGCCCACTGAGCTTTCATGCGAACACCGGGGAGCTGTTTTTT	CASSPLSFHANTGELFF
-	-	TRBV3-1/TRBV3-2	TRBJ2-3	TGTGCCAGCAGCCAAGATTACGGGGGAGGCACAGATACGCAGTATTTT	CASSQDYGGGTDTQYF
TRBD1	-	TRBV5-1	TRBJ1-2	TGCGCCAGCAGCGGGACAGGGAGGGGCTACACCTTC	CASSGTGRGYTF
-	-	TRBV4-1	TRBJ1-4	TGCGCCAGCAGACCAAGGGGGTTTGCTAATGAAAAACTGTTTTTT	CASRPRGFANEKLFF
-	-	TRBV5-1	TRBJ1-5	TGCGCCAGCAGCTTGTCTACAGGGAACAATCAGCCCCAGCATTTT	CASSLSTGNNQPQHF
TRBD1	-	TRBV12-5	TRBJ2-1	TGTGCTAGTGCCTCGGGACAGGGATCTTACAATGAGCAGTTCTTC	CASASGQGSYNEQFF
TRBD1	-	TRBV4-1	TRBJ1-3	TGCGCCAGCAGCCAAAGGGGGCCGGGAAACACCATATATTTT	CASSQRGPGNTIYF
TRBD1	-	TRBV3-1/TRBV3-2	TRBJ2-1	TGTGCCAGCAGCCCCCGACAGGGGAGCAATGAGCAGTTCTTC	CASSPRQGSNEQFF
-	-	TRBV29-1	TRBJ2-1	TGCAGCGGTCAGGAGGGCCGGTTTAACAATGAGCAGTTCTTC	CSGQEGRFNNEQFF
-	-	TRBV5-1	TRBJ2-1	TGCGCCAGCAGCTTGCAGGGCAATGAGCAGTTCTTC	CASSLQGNEQFF
-	-	TRBV7-8	TRBJ2-7	TGTGCCAGCAGCTTAATTCCAGGGGACTACGAGCAGTACTTC	CASSLIPGDYEQYF
-	-	TRBV24-1	TRBJ2-2	TGTGCCACCAGTCCTGCAGCGAACACCGGGGAGCTGTTTTTT	CATSPAANTGELFF
-	-	TRBV11-2	TRBJ2-5	TGTGCCAGCAAAGGTGGTCTAGCCCGGACCCAGTACTTC	CASKGGLARTQYF
TRBD1	-	TRBV2	TRBJ1-4	TGTGCCAGCAGCGTGGACAGGTCAGGTGAAAAACTGTTTTTT	CASSVDRSGEKLFF
-	-	TRBV24-1	TRBJ2-2	TGTGCCACCAGTGACTCCCCGGGACTCGCAAACACCGGGGAGCTGTTTTTT	CATSDSPGLANTGELFF
TRBD2	-	TRBV18	TRBJ2-1	TGTGCCAGCTCACCACCACTAGCGGGAGTAGATGAGCAGTTCTTC	CASSPPLAGVDEQFF
-	-	TRBV6-5	TRBJ1-1	TGTGCCAGCAGGTACAGGGAGCGGGGCACTGAAGCTTTCTTT	CASRYRERGTEAFF
TRBD1	-	TRBV29-1	TRBJ2-1	TGCAGCGCCGCCAGGGGGGACAGGATATCCAATGAGCAGTTCTTC	CSAARGDRISNEQFF
TRBD1	once	TRBV5-5	TRBJ1-2	TGTGCCAGCAGCTTGGTGTCGAACAGGGGAAGCTACACCTTC	CASSLVSNRGSYTF
TRBD1	few	TRBV6-5	TRBJ1-1	TGTGCCAGCAGGGGACAGGGTGGACTGAACACTGAAGCTTTCTTT	CASRGQGGLNTEAFF
-	-	TRBV9	TRBJ2-7	TGTGCCAGCAGCTCGGAGGGGCGGGCGTCCTACGAGCAGTACTTC	CASSSEGRASYEQYF
TRBD1	-	TRBV9	TRBJ1-1	TGTGCCAGCAGCGTCACGGGACAGGGCGAGACTGAAGCTTTCTTT	CASSVTGQGETEAFF
-	-	TRBV3-1/TRBV3-2	TRBJ2-2	TGTGCCAGCAGCTCTAGGGGCACCGGGGAGCTGTTTTTT	CASSSRGTGELFF
TRBD1	-	TRBV13	TRBJ1-1	TGTGCCAGCAGCCCTACTTCAACAGGGGGCATTGAAGCTTTCTTT	CASSPTSTGGIEAFF
TRBD1	-	TRBV6-6	TRBJ2-1	TGTGCCAGCAGTTCGTCAGGGGGCTGGAATAATGAGCAGTTCTTC	CASSSSGGWNNEQFF
TRBD2	-	TRBV10-1	TRBJ2-2	TGCGCCAGCAGCGACACTGGACTAGCGGATGGGAACACCGGGGAGCTGTTTTTT	CASSDTGLADGNTGELFF
-	-	TRBV5-1	TRBJ2-7	TGCGCCAGCAGCTTGGGTGTCCAAACCTACGAGCAGTACTTC	CASSLGVQTYEQYF